This T cell receptor beta chain was identified in a study of cytomegalovirus exposure and HLA in healthy donors. CDR3 length: 15 amino acids. Germline loops: CDR1 MRHNA, CDR2 SNTAGT. V shed 0 bases, J shed 2 bases, and the junction held 1 base outside the gene matches. Notes on the study in general: An analysis done earlier found most TCR beta V segments productive about 87% or about 30% of the time. TCR beta V- and J-gene trimming was later associated with a missense DCLRE1C variant.

PCR primers comprised 60 Vbeta and 13 Jbeta primers. The data were produced by immunoSEQ multiplex PCR, yet TCRdb's version contains in-frame clones alone and is incomplete. The repertoire holds around 160,000 clones, with approximately 62% as singletons. Regarding this clone: Its antigen remains unidentified.

As for the donors, each was a healthy bone marrow donor. This TCR derives from a middle-aged man in good health and CMV-seronegative. Sequencing was done on a sample of PBMCs. The chain recombines TRBV6-4 with TRBJ2-3; 8 bases are shared with TRBD1. In DNA form, the CDR3 reads TGTGCCAGCAGTGACTCGGGACAGGCCACAGATACGCAGTATTTT. This translates into CASSDSGQATDTQYF.